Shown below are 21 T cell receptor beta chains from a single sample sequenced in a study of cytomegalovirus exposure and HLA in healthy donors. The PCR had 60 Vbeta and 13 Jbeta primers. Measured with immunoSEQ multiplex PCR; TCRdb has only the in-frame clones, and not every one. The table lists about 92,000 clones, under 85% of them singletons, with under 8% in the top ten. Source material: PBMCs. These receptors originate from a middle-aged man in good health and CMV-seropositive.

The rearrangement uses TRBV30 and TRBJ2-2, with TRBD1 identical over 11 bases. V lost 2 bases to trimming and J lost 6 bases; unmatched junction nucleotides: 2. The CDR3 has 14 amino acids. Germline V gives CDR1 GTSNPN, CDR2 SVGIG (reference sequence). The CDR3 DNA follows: TGTGCCTGGAGTCGGGGACAGGGGGCCGGGGAGCTGTTTTTT. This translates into CAWSRGQGAGELFF.

The CDR3 here is CASSQDGGPGDNEQFF. The CDR3 nucleotides read TGTGCCAGCAGCCAAGATGGAGGGCCTGGGGACAATGAGCAGTTCTTC. This chain uses TRBV4-2 with TRBJ2-1; TRBD2 might be the D (6 bases). Deletions cut 0 bases from V and 5 bases from J, with 14 bases between. The CDR3 loop spans 16 amino acids. Germline values: CDR1 LGHNA, CDR2 YNFKEQ.

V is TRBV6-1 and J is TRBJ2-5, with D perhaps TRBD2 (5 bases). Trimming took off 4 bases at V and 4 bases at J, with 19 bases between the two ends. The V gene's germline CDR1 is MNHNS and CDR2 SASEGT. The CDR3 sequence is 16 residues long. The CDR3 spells CASSAQGFGTRETQYF. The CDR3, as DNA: TGTGCCAGCAGTGCCCAAGGGTTCGGTACTAGAGAGACCCAGTACTTC.

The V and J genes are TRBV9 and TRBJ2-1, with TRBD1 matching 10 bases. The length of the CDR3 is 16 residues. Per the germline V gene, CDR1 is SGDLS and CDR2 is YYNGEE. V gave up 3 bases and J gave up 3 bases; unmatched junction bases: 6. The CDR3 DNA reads TGTGCCAGCAGCGGACCGGGACAGGGGCACTACAATGAGCAGTTCTTC. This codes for CASSGPGQGHYNEQFF.

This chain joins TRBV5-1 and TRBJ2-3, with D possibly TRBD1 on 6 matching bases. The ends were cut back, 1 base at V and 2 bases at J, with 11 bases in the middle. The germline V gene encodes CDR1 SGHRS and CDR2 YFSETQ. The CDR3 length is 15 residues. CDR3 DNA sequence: TGCGCCAGCAGCTTGACCGGGGACAACACAGATACGCAGTATTTT. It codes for CASSLTGDNTDTQYF. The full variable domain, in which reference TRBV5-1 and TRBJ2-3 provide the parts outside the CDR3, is KAGVTQTPRYLIKTRGQQVTLSCSPISGHRSVSWYQQTPGQGLQFLFEYFSETQRNKGNFPGRFSGRQFSNSRSEMNVSTLELGDSALYLCASSLTGDNTDTQYFGPGTRLTVL.

CDR3 nucleotides: TGTGCCAGCAGCCTGCAAGCAGGGGCCAACACTGAAGCTTTCTTT. Protein product: CASSLQAGANTEAFF. The V and J genes are TRBV7-9 and TRBJ1-1; possibly TRBD1 for D (6 bases). This CDR3 has 15 amino acids. The germline gives CDR1 SEHNR, CDR2 FQNEAQ (reference sequence). Deletions cut 5 bases from V and 2 bases from J, with 15 bases between.

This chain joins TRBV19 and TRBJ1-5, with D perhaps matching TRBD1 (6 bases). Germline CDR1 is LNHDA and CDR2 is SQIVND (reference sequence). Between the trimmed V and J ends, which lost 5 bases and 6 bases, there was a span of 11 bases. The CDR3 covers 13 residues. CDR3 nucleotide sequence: TGTGCCAGTAGTCCTACAGGGACTCAGCCCCAGCATTTT. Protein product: CASSPTGTQPQHF.

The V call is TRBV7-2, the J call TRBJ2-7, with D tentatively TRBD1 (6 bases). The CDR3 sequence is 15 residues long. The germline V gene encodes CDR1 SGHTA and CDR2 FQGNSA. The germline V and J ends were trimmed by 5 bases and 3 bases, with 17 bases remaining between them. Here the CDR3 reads CASSDYLVGGYEQYF. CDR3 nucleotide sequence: TGTGCCAGCAGCGATTACCTGGTAGGGGGCTACGAGCAGTACTTC.

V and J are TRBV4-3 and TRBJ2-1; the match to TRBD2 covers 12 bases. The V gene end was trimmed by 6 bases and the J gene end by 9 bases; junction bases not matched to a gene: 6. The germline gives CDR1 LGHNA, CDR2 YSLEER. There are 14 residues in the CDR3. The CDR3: CASSLAGGRCEQFF. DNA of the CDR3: TGCGCCAGCAGTCTAGCGGGGGGGCGTTGTGAGCAGTTCTTC.

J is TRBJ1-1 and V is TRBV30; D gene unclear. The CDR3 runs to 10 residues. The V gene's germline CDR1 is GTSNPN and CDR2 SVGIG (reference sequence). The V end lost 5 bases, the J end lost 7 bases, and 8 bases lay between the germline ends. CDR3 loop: CAWGPSEAFF. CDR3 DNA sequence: TGTGCCTGGGGTCCCAGTGAAGCTTTCTTT.

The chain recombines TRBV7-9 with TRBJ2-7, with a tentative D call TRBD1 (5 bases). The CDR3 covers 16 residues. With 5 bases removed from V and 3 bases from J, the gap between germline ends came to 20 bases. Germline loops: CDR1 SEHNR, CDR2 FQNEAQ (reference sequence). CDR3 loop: CASSRLPANRIYEQYF. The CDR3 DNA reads TGTGCCAGCAGCCGCCTCCCCGCGAACAGGATCTACGAGCAGTACTTC.

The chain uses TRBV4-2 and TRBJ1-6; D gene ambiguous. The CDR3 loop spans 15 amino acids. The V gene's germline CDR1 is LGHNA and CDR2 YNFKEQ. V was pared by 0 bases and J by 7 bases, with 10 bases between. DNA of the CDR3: TGTGCCAGCAGCCAAGAGGTGACGGGAAATTCACCCCTCCACTTT. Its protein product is CASSQEVTGNSPLHF.

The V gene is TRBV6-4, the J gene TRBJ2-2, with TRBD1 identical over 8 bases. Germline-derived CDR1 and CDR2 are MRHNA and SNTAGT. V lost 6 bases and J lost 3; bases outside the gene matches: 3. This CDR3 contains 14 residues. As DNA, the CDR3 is TGTGCCAGCAGCGGACAGGGAGACACCGGGGAGCTGTTTTTT. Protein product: CASSGQGDTGELFF.

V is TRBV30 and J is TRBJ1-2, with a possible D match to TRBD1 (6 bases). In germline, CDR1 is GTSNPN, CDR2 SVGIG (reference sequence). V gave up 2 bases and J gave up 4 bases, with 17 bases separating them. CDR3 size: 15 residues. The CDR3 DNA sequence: TGTGCCTGGAGTACGCCGAGGGGGTCGTCCTATGGCTACACCTTC. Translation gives CAWSTPRGSSYGYTF.

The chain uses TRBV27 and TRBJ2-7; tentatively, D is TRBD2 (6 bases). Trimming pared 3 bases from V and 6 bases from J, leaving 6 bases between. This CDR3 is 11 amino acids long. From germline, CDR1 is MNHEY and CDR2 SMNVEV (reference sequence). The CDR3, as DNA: TGTGCCAGCAGTTTGGGGGGCGAGCAGTACTTC. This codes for CASSLGGEQYF.

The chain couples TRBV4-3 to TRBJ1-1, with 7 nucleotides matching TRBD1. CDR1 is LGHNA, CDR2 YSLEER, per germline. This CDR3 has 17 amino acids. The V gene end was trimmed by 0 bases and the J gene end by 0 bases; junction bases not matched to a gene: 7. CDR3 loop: CASSQDAPRGMNTEAFF. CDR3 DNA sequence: TGCGCCAGCAGCCAAGATGCCCCCAGGGGGATGAACACTGAAGCTTTCTTT.

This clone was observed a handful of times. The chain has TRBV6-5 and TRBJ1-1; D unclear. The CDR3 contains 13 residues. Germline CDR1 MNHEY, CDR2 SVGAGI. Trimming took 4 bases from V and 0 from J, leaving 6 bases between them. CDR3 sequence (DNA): TGTGCCAGCAGTTTCCAATTGAACACTGAAGCTTTCTTT. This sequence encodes CASSFQLNTEAFF.

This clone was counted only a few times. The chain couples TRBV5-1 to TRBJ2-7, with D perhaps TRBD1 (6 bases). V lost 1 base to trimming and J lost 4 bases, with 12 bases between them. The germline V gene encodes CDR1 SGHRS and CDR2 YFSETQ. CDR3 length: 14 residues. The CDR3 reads CASSLFDRTYEQYF. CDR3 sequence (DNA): TGCGCCAGCAGCTTGTTCGACAGGACATACGAGCAGTACTTC.

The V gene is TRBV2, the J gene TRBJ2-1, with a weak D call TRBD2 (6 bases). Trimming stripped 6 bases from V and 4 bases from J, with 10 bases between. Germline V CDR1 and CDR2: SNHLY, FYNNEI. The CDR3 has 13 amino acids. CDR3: CASRYRGYNEQFF. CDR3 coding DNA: TGTGCCAGCAGGTATCGGGGGTACAATGAGCAGTTCTTC.

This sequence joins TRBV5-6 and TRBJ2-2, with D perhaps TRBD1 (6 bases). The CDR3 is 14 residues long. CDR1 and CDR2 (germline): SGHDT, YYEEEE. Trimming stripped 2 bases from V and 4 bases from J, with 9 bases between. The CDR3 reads CASSLQGGTGELFF. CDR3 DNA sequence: TGTGCCAGCAGCTTACAGGGTGGCACCGGGGAGCTGTTTTTT.

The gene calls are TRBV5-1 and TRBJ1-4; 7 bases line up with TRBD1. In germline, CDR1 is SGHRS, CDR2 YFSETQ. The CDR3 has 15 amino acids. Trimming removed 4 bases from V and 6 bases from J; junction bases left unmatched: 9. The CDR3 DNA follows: TGCGCCAGCAGCCCCCGGACAGGAATGTATGAAAAACTGTTTTTT. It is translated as CASSPRTGMYEKLFF.